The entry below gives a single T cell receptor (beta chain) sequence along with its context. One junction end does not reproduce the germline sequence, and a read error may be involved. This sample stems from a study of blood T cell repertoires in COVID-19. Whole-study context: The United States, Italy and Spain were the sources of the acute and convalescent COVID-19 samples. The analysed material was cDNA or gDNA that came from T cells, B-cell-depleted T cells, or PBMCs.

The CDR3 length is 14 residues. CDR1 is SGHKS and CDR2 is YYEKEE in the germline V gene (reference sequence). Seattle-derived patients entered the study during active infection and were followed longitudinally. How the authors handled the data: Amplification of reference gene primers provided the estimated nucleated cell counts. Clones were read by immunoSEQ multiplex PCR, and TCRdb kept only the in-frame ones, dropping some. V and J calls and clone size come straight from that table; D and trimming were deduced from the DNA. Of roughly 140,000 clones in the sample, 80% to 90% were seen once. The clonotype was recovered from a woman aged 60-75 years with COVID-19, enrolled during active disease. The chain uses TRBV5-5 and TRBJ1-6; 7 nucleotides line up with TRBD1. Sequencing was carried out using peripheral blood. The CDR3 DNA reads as TGTGCCAGCAGGTTGGACAGGCCCAGTTCACCCCTCCACTTT. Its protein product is CASRLDRPSSPLHF.